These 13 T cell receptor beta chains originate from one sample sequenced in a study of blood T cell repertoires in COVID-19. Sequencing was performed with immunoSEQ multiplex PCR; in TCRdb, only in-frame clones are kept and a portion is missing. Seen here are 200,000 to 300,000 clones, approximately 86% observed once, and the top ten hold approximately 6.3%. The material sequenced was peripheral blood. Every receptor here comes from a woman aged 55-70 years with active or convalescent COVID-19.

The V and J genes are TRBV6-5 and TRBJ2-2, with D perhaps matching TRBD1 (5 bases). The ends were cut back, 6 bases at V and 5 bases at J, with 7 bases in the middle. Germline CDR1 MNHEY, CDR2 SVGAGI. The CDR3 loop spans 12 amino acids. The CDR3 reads CASSQGTGELFF. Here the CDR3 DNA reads TGTGCCAGCAGCCAGGGAACCGGGGAGCTGTTTTTT.

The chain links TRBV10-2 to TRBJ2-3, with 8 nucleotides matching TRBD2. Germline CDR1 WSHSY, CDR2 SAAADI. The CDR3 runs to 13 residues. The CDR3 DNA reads TGCCCCACCCGGGGGGGGGAGGGGTATACGCAGTATTTT. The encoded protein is CPTRGGEGYTQYF.

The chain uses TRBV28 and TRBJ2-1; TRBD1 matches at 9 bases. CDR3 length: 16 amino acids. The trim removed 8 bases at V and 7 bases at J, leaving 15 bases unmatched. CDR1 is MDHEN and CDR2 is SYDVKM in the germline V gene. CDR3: CASADYLQGARNEQFF. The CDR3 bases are TGTGCCAGCGCCGACTACCTACAGGGGGCTCGTAATGAGCAGTTCTTC.

CDR3 nucleotide sequence: TGTGCCAGCAGTTCCGCTGTGGTGCGCTCCTACAATGAGCAGTTCTTC. The encoded protein is CASSSAVVRSYNEQFF. The chain is built from TRBV25-1 and TRBJ2-1; no clear D. Germline loops: CDR1 MGHDK, CDR2 SYGVNS. The CDR3 is 16 amino acids. Trimming shortened V by 5 bases and J by 0 bases, and 14 bases separated the two germline ends.

Here the CDR3 reads CASSLRQGAREQYF. The CDR3 bases are TGTGCCAGCAGCCTCCGACAGGGGGCGCGGGAGCAGTACTTC. V and J are TRBV11-3 and TRBJ2-7; 10 positions match TRBD1. The germline CDR1 and CDR2 sequences are SGHNT and YENEEA. V shed 5 bases, J shed 7 bases, and the junction held 8 bases outside the gene matches. This CDR3 has 14 amino acids.

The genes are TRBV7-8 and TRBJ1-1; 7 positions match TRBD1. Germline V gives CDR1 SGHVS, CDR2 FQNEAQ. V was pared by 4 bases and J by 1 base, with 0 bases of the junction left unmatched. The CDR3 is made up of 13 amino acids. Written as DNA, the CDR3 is TGTGCCAGCAGCTGGACAGGGAACACTGAAGCTTTCTTT. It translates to CASSWTGNTEAFF.

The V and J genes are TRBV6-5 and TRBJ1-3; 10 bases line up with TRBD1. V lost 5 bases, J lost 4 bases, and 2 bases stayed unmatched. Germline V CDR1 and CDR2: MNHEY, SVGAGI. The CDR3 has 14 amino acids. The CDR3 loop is CASSLTGGGNTIYF. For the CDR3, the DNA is TGTGCCAGCAGTCTGACAGGGGGCGGAAACACCATATATTTT.

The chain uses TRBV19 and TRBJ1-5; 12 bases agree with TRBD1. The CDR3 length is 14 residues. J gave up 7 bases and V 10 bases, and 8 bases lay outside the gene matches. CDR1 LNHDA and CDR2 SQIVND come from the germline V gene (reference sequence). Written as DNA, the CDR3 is TGTGCCACCACTGGGACAGGGGGCTTACAGCCCCAGCATTTT. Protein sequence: CATTGTGGLQPQHF.

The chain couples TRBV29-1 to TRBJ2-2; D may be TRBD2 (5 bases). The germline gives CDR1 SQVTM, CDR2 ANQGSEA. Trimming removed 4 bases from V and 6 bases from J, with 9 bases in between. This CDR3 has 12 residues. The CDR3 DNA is TGCAGCGTTGTCGAGGGAGCCGGGGAGCTGTTTTTT. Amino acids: CSVVEGAGELFF.

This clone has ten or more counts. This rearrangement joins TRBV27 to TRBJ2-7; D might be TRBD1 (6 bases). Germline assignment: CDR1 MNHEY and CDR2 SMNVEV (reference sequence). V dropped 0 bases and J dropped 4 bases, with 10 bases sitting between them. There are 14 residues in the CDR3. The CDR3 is CASSLSLQGYEQYF. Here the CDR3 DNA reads TGTGCCAGCAGTTTATCGCTACAGGGTTACGAGCAGTACTTC.

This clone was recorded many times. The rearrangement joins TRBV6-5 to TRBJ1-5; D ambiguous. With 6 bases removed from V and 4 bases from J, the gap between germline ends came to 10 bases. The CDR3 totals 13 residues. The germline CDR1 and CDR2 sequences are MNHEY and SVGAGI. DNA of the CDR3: TGTGCCAGCAGCCCGACTGGTAATCAGCCCCAGCATTTT. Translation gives CASSPTGNQPQHF.

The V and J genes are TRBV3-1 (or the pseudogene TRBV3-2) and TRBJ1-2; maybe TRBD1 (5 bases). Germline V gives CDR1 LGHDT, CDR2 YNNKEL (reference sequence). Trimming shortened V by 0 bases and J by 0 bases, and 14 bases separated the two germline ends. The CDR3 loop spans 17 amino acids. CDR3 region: CASSQDAVGGANYGYTF. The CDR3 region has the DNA TGTGCCAGCAGCCAAGACGCAGTCGGGGGAGCTAACTATGGCTACACCTTC.

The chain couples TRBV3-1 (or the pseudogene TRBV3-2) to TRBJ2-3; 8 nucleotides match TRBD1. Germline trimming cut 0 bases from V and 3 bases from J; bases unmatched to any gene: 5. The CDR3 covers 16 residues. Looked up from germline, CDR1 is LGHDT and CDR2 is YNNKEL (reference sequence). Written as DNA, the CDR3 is TGTGCCAGCAGCCAAGATGCAGGGGGCTGGACAGATACGCAGTATTTT. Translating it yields CASSQDAGGWTDTQYF.